What follows are 27 T cell receptor beta chains derived from one specimen sequenced in a study of cytomegalovirus exposure and HLA in healthy donors. The PCR employed 60 Vbeta primers together with 13 Jbeta primers. Sequencing used immunoSEQ multiplex PCR; TCRdb keeps in-frame clones, though not all of them. The table lists approximately 160,000 clones, about 70% of them singletons. Sequenced sample: PBMCs. These TCRs come from a woman between 35 and 50 years old in good health and CMV-seropositive.

The chain is built from TRBV5-6 and TRBJ1-1; D gene uncertain. Trimming pared 3 bases from V and 8 bases from J, leaving 17 bases between. Germline loops: CDR1 SGHDT, CDR2 YYEEEE. The CDR3 has 14 residues. The CDR3 loop reads CASSYAVSGEEAFF. In DNA form, the CDR3 reads TGTGCCAGCAGCTACGCCGTATCCGGGGAGGAAGCTTTCTTT.

There are a few counts of this clone. The V gene is TRBV2, the J gene TRBJ2-7, with D hard to call. CDR1 is SNHLY and CDR2 is FYNNEI in the germline V gene. This CDR3 contains 12 residues. The ends were cut back, 4 bases at V and 6 bases at J, with 10 bases in the middle. The DNA of the CDR3 is TGTGCCAGCAGTGTTGCTCCGGGCGAGCAGTACTTC. This encodes CASSVAPGEQYF. Using reference TRBV2 and TRBJ2-7 for the parts outside the CDR3, the full variable domain is EPEVTQTPSHQVTQMGQEVILRCVPISNHLYFYWYRQILGQKVEFLVSFYNNEISEKSEIFDDQFSVERPDGSNFTLKIRSTKLEDSAMYFCASSVAPGEQYFGPGTRLTVT.

This chain uses TRBV2 with TRBJ2-7, with D possibly matching TRBD1 (6 bases). The CDR3 runs 13 residues. V lost 11 bases and J lost 3, with 17 bases in between. Germline V lookup: CDR1 SNHLY, CDR2 FYNNEI. CDR3 in DNA: TGTGCCGGACGGACAGCCACCTTCTACGAGCAGTACTTC. Its protein is CAGRTATFYEQYF.

This chain links TRBV6-6 with TRBJ2-5; D may be TRBD2 (6 bases). The CDR3 contains 14 residues. Germline CDR1 MNHNY, CDR2 SVGAGI (reference sequence). Trimming removed 0 bases from V and 7 bases from J, with 12 bases in between. The CDR3 region has the DNA TGTGCCAGCAGTTACTCGACGGGGCGGGGGACCCAGTACTTC. Protein sequence: CASSYSTGRGTQYF.

J is TRBJ2-7 and V is TRBV7-9; D might be TRBD1 (6 bases). Germline-derived CDR1 and CDR2 are SEHNR and FQNEAQ (reference sequence). The V end lost 5 bases, the J end lost 1 base, and 12 bases lay between the germline ends. This CDR3 has 14 residues. The CDR3 sequence is CASSARDKSYEQYF. The CDR3 region has the DNA TGTGCCAGCAGCGCCCGGGACAAGTCCTACGAGCAGTACTTC.

Remarks on this clone: The same CDR3 also results from other DNA sequences found in this sample. V and J are TRBV19 and TRBJ1-5, with D tentatively TRBD1 (5 bases). The CDR3 has 14 residues. In germline, CDR1 is LNHDA, CDR2 SQIVND (reference sequence). Trimming left V 3 bases short and J 1 base short, with 7 bases between. The CDR3 DNA reads as TGTGCCAGTAGTATTCCAGGGAGCAATCAGCCCCAGCATTTT. It specifies CASSIPGSNQPQHF.

V and J are TRBV5-1 and TRBJ2-7; 11 bases map to TRBD1. Germline CDR1 reads SGHRS; CDR2 reads YFSETQ. V gave up 5 bases and J gave up 4 bases; unmatched junction bases: 8. CDR3 length: 15 residues. The CDR3 loop is CASRTSGTGGYEQYF. CDR3 nucleotides: TGCGCCAGCAGGACCTCCGGGACAGGGGGATACGAGCAGTACTTC. Full variable domain (outside the CDR3, taken from reference TRBV5-1 and TRBJ2-7): KAGVTQTPRYLIKTRGQQVTLSCSPISGHRSVSWYQQTPGQGLQFLFEYFSETQRNKGNFPGRFSGRQFSNSRSEMNVSTLELGDSALYLCASRTSGTGGYEQYFGPGTRLTVT.

V usage is TRBV6-1 and J usage is TRBJ2-2, with a weak D call TRBD1 (6 bases). Trimming shortened V by 5 bases and J by 4 bases, and 11 bases separated the two germline ends. CDR1 is MNHNS and CDR2 is SASEGT in the germline V gene. The length of the CDR3 is 14 residues. The CDR3 nucleotides are TGTGCCAGCAGTTCCGGACAGTTCACCGGGGAGCTGTTTTTT. Amino acids: CASSSGQFTGELFF.

This clone was found a few times. The rearrangement links TRBV6-1 to TRBJ2-1, with 8 positions matching TRBD2. The CDR3 is made up of 15 amino acids. CDR1 is MNHNS, CDR2 SASEGT, per germline. J lost 7 bases, V lost 2 bases, and 7 bases had no gene match. CDR3 in DNA: TGTGCCAGCAGTGAATTACCGGGACTAGGGAATGAGCAGTTCTTC. Amino acid sequence: CASSELPGLGNEQFF.

The chain carries TRBV6-1 and TRBJ1-5; D is undetermined. Trimming left V 0 bases short and J 4 bases short, with 19 bases between. Germline-derived CDR1 and CDR2 are MNHNS and SASEGT. The CDR3 is 18 residues long. The DNA of the CDR3 is TGTGCCAGCAGTGAAGCGGGGTGGAGAGGGATCGGGAATCAGCCCCAGCATTTT. Its protein is CASSEAGWRGIGNQPQHF.

V gene TRBV11-1 combines with J gene TRBJ1-1; D is possibly TRBD1 (6 bases). Trimming removed 0 bases at V and 9 bases at J, with 11 bases between. Germline loops: CDR1 SGHAT, CDR2 FQDESV (reference sequence). The length of the CDR3 is 13 residues. The CDR3 nucleotides read TGTGCCAGCAGCTTAGCCCGGGGGGGGCAAGCTTTCTTT. It yields the protein CASSLARGGQAFF.

This clone turned up a few times. The rearrangement uses TRBV28 and TRBJ1-1; the D gene is possibly TRBD1 (6 bases). V was clipped by 5 bases and J by 5 bases, with 18 bases between them. The CDR3 is 15 residues long. Germline CDR1 reads MDHEN; CDR2 reads SYDVKM. CDR3 amino acids: CASSPSDSRKTEAFF. Here the CDR3 DNA reads TGTGCCAGCAGTCCCTCGGACAGCCGGAAGACTGAAGCTTTCTTT.

The chain has TRBV28 and TRBJ1-5; TRBD1 is a possible D gene (6 bases). There are 16 residues in the CDR3. Between the trimmed V and J ends, which lost 1 base and 5 bases, there was a span of 15 bases. Germline V gene sequence: CDR1 MDHEN, CDR2 SYDVKM. The CDR3 region is CASSLLGQGFDQPQHF. CDR3 DNA: TGTGCCAGCAGTTTATTAGGGCAGGGGTTCGATCAGCCCCAGCATTTT.

The genes are TRBV18 and TRBJ1-1; weak D call: TRBD1 (6 bases). The CDR3 length is 16 residues. CDR1 and CDR2 (germline): KGHSH, LQKENI. Trimming shortened V by 6 bases and J by 5 bases, and 22 bases separated the two germline ends. CDR3 nucleotides: TGTGCCAGCTCTTCAGGGGAGGGGCCAGTAGGGACTGAAGCTTTCTTT. It encodes CASSSGEGPVGTEAFF. Complete variable domain (other parts from reference TRBV18 and TRBJ1-1): NAGVMQNPRHLVRRRGQEARLRCSPMKGHSHVYWYRQLPEEGLKFMVYLQKENIIDESGMPKERFSAEFPKEGPSILRIQQVVRGDSAAYFCASSSGEGPVGTEAFFGQGTRLTVV.

The chain is built from TRBV6-1 and TRBJ2-4; D not resolved. Looked up from germline, CDR1 is MNHNS and CDR2 is SASEGT. V was cut by 2 bases and J by 0 bases, with 20 bases left in between. The CDR3 extends over 19 amino acids. CDR3 protein: CASSESGRRSVIAKNIQYF. The CDR3 DNA is TGTGCCAGCAGTGAAAGTGGGCGTAGATCCGTAATAGCCAAAAACATTCAGTACTTC.

The V and J genes are TRBV6-5 and TRBJ1-1; weak D call: TRBD1 (6 bases). V lost 4 bases and J 4 bases, leaving 13 bases between the germline ends. The CDR3 is 14 residues long. Germline CDR1 and CDR2: MNHEY and SVGAGI. Here the CDR3 reads CASSSMGALTEAFF. The CDR3, as DNA: TGTGCCAGCAGTTCTATGGGGGCACTCACTGAAGCTTTCTTT.

This chain joins TRBV7-3 and TRBJ1-1; TRBD1 is a possible D gene (6 bases). Germline CDR1 reads SGHTA; CDR2 reads FQGTGA. V shed 5 bases and J shed 5 bases, with 9 bases lying between them. This CDR3 is 12 amino acids long. The CDR3 reads CASSEGGTEAFF. In nucleotides, the CDR3 is TGTGCCAGCAGCGAAGGGGGAACTGAAGCTTTCTTT.

To note about this clone: The identical CDR3 is also encoded by other nucleotide sequences in the sample. The J gene is TRBJ1-1, the V gene TRBV29-1; possibly TRBD1 for D (5 bases). V lost 6 bases, J lost 0 bases, and 8 bases lay in between. CDR1 and CDR2 from the germline V gene are SQVTM and ANQGSEA. The CDR3 has 12 residues. The CDR3 is CSVQGMNTEAFF. CDR3 DNA sequence: TGCAGCGTGCAGGGTATGAACACTGAAGCTTTCTTT.

The chain joins TRBV4-3 to TRBJ2-3; TRBD1 agrees at 7 bases. This CDR3 region has 19 residues. V trimming: 0 bases; J trimming: 2 bases; junction bases outside the gene matches: 14. Germline V gene data show CDR1 as LGHNA and CDR2 as YSLEER. DNA for the CDR3: TGCGCCAGCAGCCAAGATCGAAGGGGGACAGCGCACTCCACAGATACGCAGTATTTT. It is translated as CASSQDRRGTAHSTDTQYF.

With respect to this clone: Compared with germline, one end of the junction differs, possibly owing to a read error. The chain uses TRBV25-1 and TRBJ1-2, with 8 nucleotides matching TRBD1. The CDR3 sequence is 13 residues long. Germline V gene sequence: CDR1 MGHDK, CDR2 SYGVNS. CDR3 coding DNA: TGTGCCAGCACGACAGGGGTGGCCTATGGCTACCCCTTC. Residues: CASTTGVAYGYPF.

The chain combines TRBV4-3 with TRBJ2-1; 14 positions agree with TRBD2. Germline V lookup: CDR1 LGHNA, CDR2 YSLEER. Unmatched junction bases numbered 1, after V lost 3 bases and J lost 6 bases. The CDR3 is 15 amino acids. The chain's CDR3 is CASSHGLAGGNEQFF. CDR3 sequence (DNA): TGCGCCAGCAGCCACGGACTAGCGGGGGGCAATGAGCAGTTCTTC.

J is TRBJ1-2 and V is TRBV19; TRBD1 is a possible D gene (5 bases). The CDR3 is made up of 14 amino acids. CDR1 LNHDA and CDR2 SQIVND come from the germline V gene (reference sequence). V was trimmed by 4 bases and J by 2 bases, leaving 11 bases between them. For the CDR3, the DNA is TGTGCCAGTAGTACCACAGGAGTCAACTATGGCTACACCTTC. Amino acids: CASSTTGVNYGYTF.

The chain links TRBV5-1 to TRBJ2-2; maybe TRBD1 (6 bases). This CDR3 spans 15 amino acids. The V end lost 3 bases, the J end lost 2 bases, and 11 bases lay between the germline ends. Germline assignment: CDR1 SGHRS and CDR2 YFSETQ. CDR3 protein: CASSSEGTNTGELFF. The CDR3 nucleotides read TGCGCCAGCAGCTCTGAGGGGACAAACACCGGGGAGCTGTTTTTT.

The V gene is TRBV15, the J gene TRBJ2-7; 7 positions agree with TRBD2. Germline CDR1 LNHNV, CDR2 YYDKDF (reference sequence). V shed 0 bases and J 3 bases; nucleotides not matched to a gene: 11. The CDR3 runs to 17 residues. Written as DNA, the CDR3 is TGTGCCACCAGCAGAGATCGGGGCGGGAGACGGGTCTACGAGCAGTACTTC. The encoded protein is CATSRDRGGRRVYEQYF. Together with reference TRBV15 and TRBJ2-7, the CDR3 gives the full variable domain: DAMVIQNPRYQVTQFGKPVTLSCSQTLNHNVMYWYQQKSSQAPKLLFHYYDKDFNNEADTPDNFQSRRPNTSFCFLDIRSPGLGDTAMYLCATSRDRGGRRVYEQYFGPGTRLTVT.

This clone was seen a single time. This chain connects TRBV29-1 to TRBJ2-7; D remains ambiguous. V gave up 2 bases and J gave up 3 bases, with 11 bases separating them. There are 13 residues in the CDR3. Looked up from germline, CDR1 is SQVTM and CDR2 is ANQGSEA. CDR3 DNA sequence: TGCAGCGTTGAATCTCAGAACCACTACGAGCAGTACTTC. It specifies CSVESQNHYEQYF.

The J gene is TRBJ1-5, the V gene TRBV5-4, with D maybe TRBD1 (5 bases). Germline assignment: CDR1 SGHNT and CDR2 YYREEE (reference sequence). The V and J ends lost 6 bases and 1 base respectively, with 20 bases between them. The CDR3 contains 17 residues. CDR3: CASTLRGVGGSNQPQHF. CDR3 sequence (DNA): TGTGCCAGCACTCTACGGGGGGTGGGGGGAAGCAATCAGCCCCAGCATTTT. Supplemented by reference TRBV5-4 and TRBJ1-5, the full variable domain reads ETGVTQSPTHLIKTRGQQVTLRCSSQSGHNTVSWYQQALGQGPQFIFQYYREEENGRGNFPPRFSGLQFPNYSSELNVNALELDDSALYLCASTLRGVGGSNQPQHFGDGTRLSIL.

The chain has TRBV29-1 and TRBJ1-4, with D unresolved. Trimming removed 5 bases at V and 0 bases at J, with 13 bases between. Per germline, CDR1 SQVTM and CDR2 ANQGSEA. CDR3 size: 15 residues. CDR3 protein: CSVQPLVATNEKLFF. CDR3 nucleotides: TGCAGCGTTCAACCCTTAGTTGCAACTAATGAAAAACTGTTTTTT.